The source of this T cell receptor beta chain is a study of PD-1 blockade in mismatch repair-deficient tumors. V was pared by 4 bases and J by 1 base, with 5 bases of the junction left unmatched. Germline V gene sequence: CDR1 LNHDA, CDR2 SQIVND (reference sequence). The CDR3 has 15 amino acids. Here immunoSEQ multiplex PCR was the method, and the copy in TCRdb shows in-frame clones only, minus some. Of some 51,000 clones listed, over 70% are singletons. Every patient had mismatch repair deficiency by PCR or immunohistochemistry. Concerning this clone: Its antigen is as yet unknown.

Study outcomes and limitations: Rapid post-treatment expansion, then contraction, generally preceding radiologic response, marked tumor-resident clones.

The receptor was isolated from an adult with mismatch repair-deficient cancer. The chain links TRBV19 to TRBJ2-5; 8 bases are a match to TRBD1. The starting material was peripheral blood, obtained approximately 18 weeks after starting pembrolizumab. This chain's CDR3 is CASSSQGARQETQYF. The CDR3 nucleotides are TGTGCCAGTAGTAGTCAGGGGGCGCGCCAAGAGACCCAGTACTTC.